One and the same sample provided the 23 T cell receptor beta chains below, sequenced in a study of T cell repertoires in cytomegalovirus infection. TCRdb analysed the reads with MiXCR anew, one entry per CDR3 protein. The data show roughly 250,000 distinct CDR3 sequences, approximately 22% seen once. The sample was CD8+ T cells from PBMCs. The source is a human donor in good health (CMV status not recorded). Some clones in this sample may be carry-over from other donors' samples.

This chain joins TRBV11-2 and TRBJ2-7, with unresolved D. Per the germline V gene, CDR1 is SGHAT and CDR2 is FQNNGV. CDR3 length equals 13 residues. Trimming cost V 2 bases and J 4 bases, with 9 bases left between them. The CDR3 is CASSLPDQYEQYF. The CDR3 DNA is TGTGCCAGCAGCTTACCAGATCAGTACGAGCAGTACTTC.

The V gene is TRBV29-1, the J gene TRBJ2-7, with TRBD1 matching 10 bases. CDR1 and CDR2 (germline): SQVTM, ANQGSEA. The CDR3 sequence is 14 residues long. After removal of 3 bases from V and 5 bases from J, the junction contained 7 bases not matched to a gene. CDR3 in amino acids: CSVDPGQGFNEQYF. Here the CDR3 DNA reads TGCAGCGTTGATCCGGGACAGGGGTTTAACGAGCAGTACTTC.

This clonotype was found many times. The V and J genes are TRBV7-9 and TRBJ2-1; weak D call: TRBD2 (7 bases). Per germline, CDR1 SEHNR and CDR2 FQNEAQ (reference sequence). Trimming cost V 9 bases and J 4 bases, with 13 bases left between them. There are 13 residues in the CDR3. The CDR3 sequence: CARGGATYNEQFF. In DNA, the CDR3 is TGTGCCAGAGGGGGGGCAACTTACAATGAGCAGTTCTTC.

The rearrangement joins TRBV12-3 or TRBV12-4 to TRBJ1-2; weak D call: TRBD1 (6 bases). This CDR3 is built from 13 residues. The V end lost 2 bases, the J end lost 8 bases, and 12 bases lay between the germline ends. The CDR3 DNA reads as TGTGCCAGCAGTTTACCATACAGGGACGGCTACACCTTC. It yields the protein CASSLPYRDGYTF.

This clonotype appeared a few times. The chain has TRBV11-2 and TRBJ2-1; possibly TRBD2 for D (6 bases). The CDR3 runs 12 residues. Deletions cut 4 bases from V and 6 bases from J, with 7 bases between. Germline V gives CDR1 SGHAT, CDR2 FQNNGV. The CDR3, as DNA: TGTGCCAGCAGCTCACTAGCCAATGAGCAGTTCTTC. Translation gives CASSSLANEQFF. Combining the CDR3 with reference TRBV11-2 and TRBJ2-1 gives the whole variable domain EAGVAQSPRYKIIEKRQSVAFWCNPISGHATLYWYQQILGQGPKLLIQFQNNGVVDDSQLPKDRFSAERLKGVDSTLKIQPAKLEDSAVYLCASSSLANEQFFGPGTRLTVL.

The gene calls are TRBV29-1 and TRBJ1-2, with a tentative D call TRBD1 (6 bases). V lost 6 bases and J 4 bases, leaving 12 bases between the germline ends. This CDR3 spans 12 amino acids. Germline lookup yields CDR1 SQVTM and CDR2 ANQGSEA. The chain's CDR3 is CSVLDSSYGYTF. CDR3 nucleotides: TGCAGCGTATTGGACAGTTCCTATGGCTACACCTTC.

The chain has TRBV20-1 and TRBJ2-1, with D perhaps TRBD2 (5 bases). Per germline, CDR1 DFQATT and CDR2 SNEGSKA (reference sequence). The V end was cut by 6 bases, the J end by 8 bases, with 14 bases between. The CDR3 runs to 12 residues. CDR3 in DNA: TGCAGTGCGTTTACTAGTCCCCATGAGCAGTTCTTC. This gives the protein CSAFTSPHEQFF.

The table lists this clonotype with many counts. This chain joins TRBV28 and TRBJ1-5; D unclear. The CDR3 is 20 residues long. Trimming removed 2 bases at V and 0 bases at J, with 23 bases between. Germline V gene lookup returns CDR1 MDHEN and CDR2 SYDVKM. CDR3 sequence reads: CASSLGLIQTSRDSNQPQHF. CDR3 DNA: TGTGCCAGCAGTTTAGGACTTATCCAAACTTCGAGGGATAGCAATCAGCCCCAGCATTTT.

This clonotype was observed a few times. The CDR3 spells CASSPWTGRMETQYF. In DNA, the CDR3 is TGTGCCAGTAGTCCATGGACAGGGAGGATGGAGACCCAGTACTTC. The rearrangement joins TRBV19 to TRBJ2-5; 8 nucleotides match TRBD1. Germline CDR1 is LNHDA and CDR2 is SQIVND (reference sequence). V lost 5 bases, J lost 5 bases, and 10 bases stayed unmatched. This CDR3 is built from 15 residues.

This clonotype was recorded many times. The CDR3: CASSLDWSSYNSPLHF. As DNA, the CDR3 is TGTGCCAGCAGCTTAGACTGGAGCTCCTATAATTCACCCCTCCACTTT. The chain joins TRBV7-8 to TRBJ1-6; D gene ambiguous. This CDR3 contains 16 residues. V lost 1 base and J lost 0, with 7 bases in between. CDR1 SGHVS and CDR2 FQNEAQ come from the germline V gene.

In its sample, this clonotype was seen a few times. The chain recombines TRBV7-9 with TRBJ1-4; no definite D call. This CDR3 contains 14 residues. The ends were cut back, 8 bases at V and 5 bases at J, with 15 bases in the middle. Germline V gives CDR1 SEHNR, CDR2 FQNEAQ (reference sequence). DNA of the CDR3: TGTGCCAGCGGATACAGCGGCCTAAATGAAAAACTGTTTTTT. It encodes CASGYSGLNEKLFF.

This clonotype was counted a few times. This chain uses TRBV20-1 with TRBJ2-7; D possibly uses TRBD1 or TRBD2 (6 bases each). The germline V and J ends were trimmed by 5 bases and 0 bases, with 11 bases remaining between them. From germline, CDR1 is DFQATT and CDR2 SNEGSKA (reference sequence). This CDR3 region has 13 residues. CDR3: CSAWEDSSYEQYF. Written as DNA, the CDR3 is TGCAGTGCTTGGGAGGACAGCTCCTACGAGCAGTACTTC.

CDR3 amino acids: CASSLGGNANYGYTF. CDR3 coding DNA: TGTGCCAGCAGCTTGGGCGGAAACGCCAACTATGGCTACACCTTC. The V and J genes are TRBV5-6 and TRBJ1-2; D is undetermined. The CDR3 is 15 residues long. Trimming shortened V by 0 bases and J by 2 bases, and 11 bases separated the two germline ends. Germline assignment: CDR1 SGHDT and CDR2 YYEEEE.

The table lists this clonotype with many counts. The chain has TRBV7-9 and TRBJ1-1; D remains ambiguous. Germline lookup yields CDR1 SEHNR and CDR2 FQNEAQ (reference sequence). The length of the CDR3 is 15 residues. V was clipped by 7 bases and J by 3 bases, with 18 bases between them. The CDR3 sequence is CASMPPLVGDTEAFF. The CDR3 DNA sequence: TGTGCCAGCATGCCCCCCCTTGTGGGAGACACTGAAGCTTTCTTT.

The chain carries TRBV20-1 and TRBJ1-2; maybe TRBD1 (5 bases). The V gene lost 3 bases and the J gene lost 4 bases, with 15 bases spanning the gap. The CDR3 totals 14 residues. CDR1 DFQATT and CDR2 SNEGSKA come from the germline V gene (reference sequence). The CDR3 sequence is CSARDVGDPYGYTF. As DNA, the CDR3 is TGCAGTGCTAGGGATGTGGGGGACCCCTATGGCTACACCTTC.

This clonotype has at least ten counts. The chain joins TRBV7-9 to TRBJ1-1; D uncertain. The germline CDR1 and CDR2 sequences are SEHNR and FQNEAQ (reference sequence). The CDR3 covers 16 residues. V lost 8 bases and J lost 1, with 20 bases in between. The DNA of the CDR3 is TGTGCCAGCCTCCCCGGGAGTCTCTTAGCGAACACTGAAGCTTTCTTT. Translated: CASLPGSLLANTEAFF.

This clonotype has only a few counts. V and J are TRBV7-3 and TRBJ1-4; no clear D. CDR1 SGHTA and CDR2 FQGTGA come from the germline V gene. Trimming removed 5 bases at V and 0 bases at J, with 7 bases between. The CDR3 runs 14 residues. The CDR3: CASSPGTTNEKLFF. The CDR3 nucleotides are TGTGCCAGCAGCCCCGGGACAACTAATGAAAAACTGTTTTTT.

Here the CDR3 DNA reads TGTGCCAGCAGCTTAGCTCGCGGGATCTCCTATAATTCACCCCTCCACTTT. Translated, it gives CASSLARGISYNSPLHF. The chain is built from TRBV7-8 and TRBJ1-6; D unresolved. CDR3 length: 17 residues. Per the germline V gene, CDR1 is SGHVS and CDR2 is FQNEAQ. The V and J ends lost 0 bases and 0 bases respectively, with 9 bases between them.

The rearrangement joins TRBV7-9 to TRBJ2-7; D tentatively reads TRBD1 or TRBD2 (5 bases each). Trimming removed 4 bases from V and 2 bases from J, with 15 bases in between. This CDR3 comprises 15 residues. Germline V CDR1 and CDR2: SEHNR, FQNEAQ (reference sequence). CDR3 amino acids: CASSSTGTLPYEQYF. CDR3 DNA sequence: TGTGCCAGCAGCTCAACCGGGACGCTTCCCTACGAGCAGTACTTC.

The chain couples TRBV7-2 to TRBJ2-5; 12 bases are shared with TRBD2. Germline trimming cut 2 bases from V and 5 bases from J; bases unmatched to any gene: 6. The germline V gene has CDR1 SGHTA and CDR2 FQGNSA. This CDR3 region has 16 residues. DNA for the CDR3: TGTACCAGCAGCTTACTAGCGGGGGGGTTCCAGGAGACCCAGTACTTC. It translates to CTSSLLAGGFQETQYF.

This clonotype was seen a few times. DNA of the CDR3: TGTGCCAGCGCATCTAGCGAGCAGTACTTC. Translation gives CASASSEQYF. The rearrangement joins TRBV12-3 or TRBV12-4 to TRBJ2-7; D gene ambiguous. The CDR3 is 10 amino acids. V was shortened by 8 bases and J by 6 bases, with 8 bases between the two germline ends.

This clonotype was observed a few times. The CDR3 DNA is TGTGCCAGCAGTTACAACAATGAGCAGTTCTTC. It translates to CASSYNNEQFF. This chain joins TRBV6-5 and TRBJ2-1; no clear D gene. The V end was cut by 2 bases, the J end by 5 bases, with 1 base between. This CDR3 is built from 11 residues. CDR1 MNHEY and CDR2 SVGAGI come from the germline V gene.

The genes are TRBV2 and TRBJ2-1; TRBD2 agrees at 11 bases. The CDR3 is 15 residues long. CDR1 SNHLY and CDR2 FYNNEI come from the germline V gene. V lost 3 bases, J lost 4 bases, and 2 bases stayed unmatched. The CDR3 region has the DNA TGTGCCAGCAGTGAGACTAGCGGGATTTACAATGAGCAGTTCTTC. It translates to CASSETSGIYNEQFF.